This TCR beta chain was obtained from a study of CD8 T cells in ankylosing spondylitis (dated by TCRdb to the late 2010s). About the full investigation: T cell receptor beta repertoires were profiled in healthy donors and ankylosing spondylitis patients so that disease-linked TCR variants could be found. The full study cohort comprised 20 to 25 ankylosing spondylitis patients and 110 or so healthy donors. Peripheral blood was sampled, and synovial fluid was also collected from ankylosing spondylitis patients. The paper as a whole reports these results and caveats: Significant enrichment of the disease-linked clones was reported in matched synovial fluid samples from ankylosing spondylitis patients. Some of the motif variants had been reported before in the synovial fluid and blood of reactive arthritis patients, a finding that suggests common disease-initiation mechanisms. Blood from ankylosing spondylitis patients appeared to be characterized by a TCR beta motif composed of about 8 highly homologous amino acid variants. A CD8+ phenotype was shown by the disease-linked clones, which were found at relatively low frequencies in peripheral blood.

Including the terminal cysteine and phenylalanine, the CDR3 comprises 15 residues. The sequence is cut down to CDR3 DNA, 45 bases in frame from base 1. Clipping removes 4 bases from V and 7 bases from J, with 9 as the unmatched junction base count. Per the germline V gene (reference sequence), LGHDT is the CDR1 and YNNKEL is the CDR2. Sequencing relied on an Illumina HiSeq 2500. TCR beta libraries were prepared by quantitative 5'-RACE with molecular barcodes. Per the source publication's procedure: A new computational method based on a probabilistic model of VDJ rearrangement was used to identify disease-linked TCR variants. Using fastp at Q25 and MiXCR, TCRdb reprocessed the public reads and kept productive beta chains. When rows share a CDR3 protein, they turn into one entry using the most common DNA and genes. TCRdb's processing, not the authors', yielded these V and J calls. In this sample the table shows some 140,000 distinct CDR3 sequences, 6% to 8.5% of which occur a single time. Of the sample, roughly an eighth is held by the ten largest clones.

Ten or more counts support this clonotype. Its antigen is still unknown. Qualities for individual bases were not recorded, and no much larger clone is one base off. What was sequenced was blood, either unsorted or a sorted T cell fraction (not recorded which). The receptor chain draws on TRBV3-1 and TRBJ2-1; 8 bases in between match TRBD2. This receptor was obtained from a female donor with ankylosing spondylitis or in good health (not recorded which). The DNA reads TGTGCCAGCAGCCCCCAGGGACTAGGAAGGAATGAGCAGTTCTTC. It translates to CASSPQGLGRNEQFF.